The source of this T cell receptor (beta chain) is a study of T cells expressing NK-cell markers. The length of the CDR3 is 15 residues. Germline V gives CDR1 LGHNA, CDR2 YNFKEQ. Each CDR3 protein gets one entry in TCRdb, which reprocessed the 5' RACE reads and gives no DNA. Across approximately 440,000 distinct CDR3 sequences, the top ten clones capture more than 1.4% of the sample. The rearrangement joins TRBV4-2 to TRBJ2-3. This receptor was taken from a woman aged 50 to 65 in good health. Sequenced input: blood T cells: a sorted CD56 or NKG2C T cell subset, CD4+ or CD8+ T cells, or bulk PBMC T cells (not recorded which). The CDR3 here is CASSQVPSWGDTQYF.